Listed here are 10 T cell receptor beta chains from one sample, sequenced in a study of neoadjuvant anti-PD-1 for oral cavity cancer (dated by TCRdb to about 2021). Read against the paper, the sample's time point label means: before neoadjuvant nivolumab. The library relied on the immunoSEQ multiplex PCR assay. TCRdb's version of the immuneACCESS table is confined to in-frame rearrangements and falls short of the full clone set. An unresolved V gene accounts for under half of the shortfall where checked; the remainder is of unknown origin. This sample comprises approximately 35,000 clones, about 86% of them detected only once. The ten largest clones capture 3.5% to 4.5% of the sample. The sequencing used PBMCs, collected before nivolumab (anti-PD-1) treatment. The receptor source for this set is a person aged 35-80 years with oral cavity squamous cell carcinoma.

The V gene is TRBV6-1, the J gene TRBJ1-1; D might be TRBD1 (5 bases). The CDR3 consists of 15 residues. Per germline, CDR1 MNHNS and CDR2 SASEGT. V dropped 1 base and J dropped 2 bases, with 11 bases sitting between them. The CDR3: CASSEGVGGNTEAFF. Here the CDR3 DNA reads TGTGCCAGCAGTGAAGGAGTGGGGGGTAACACTGAAGCTTTCTTT.

V and J are TRBV6-1 and TRBJ1-4; 7 bases line up with TRBD1. V was pared by 4 bases and J by 4 bases, with 6 bases of the junction left unmatched. CDR1 is MNHNS and CDR2 is SASEGT in the germline V gene. The CDR3 has 15 residues. The CDR3 DNA reads TGTGCCAGCAGTGCCGGACAGGCAGATAATGAAAAACTGTTTTTT. Its protein is CASSAGQADNEKLFF.

The chain is built from TRBV18 and TRBJ2-7, with TRBD2 matching 9 bases. V shed 3 bases and J 0 bases; nucleotides not matched to a gene: 12. Germline V CDR1 and CDR2: KGHSH, LQKENI. The CDR3 has 18 amino acids. The DNA for the CDR3 is TGTGCCAGCTCACCGACGGGAGGTAGCGGGGGCGACTCCTACGAGCAGTACTTC. It yields the protein CASSPTGGSGGDSYEQYF.

The V gene is TRBV6-5, the J gene TRBJ2-5; no definite D call. V was clipped by 5 bases and J by 4 bases, with 8 bases between them. CDR1 MNHEY and CDR2 SVGAGI come from the germline V gene. CDR3 length equals 12 residues. CDR3 DNA sequence: TGTGCCAGCAGTCGGTACGGAGAGACCCAGTACTTC. Protein: CASSRYGETQYF.

The chain employs TRBV10-3 and TRBJ2-1, with D possibly being TRBD1 or TRBD2 (7 bases each). The CDR3 covers 16 residues. CDR1 ENHRY and CDR2 SYGVKD come from the germline V gene. Trimming shortened V by 10 bases and J by 0 bases, and 19 bases separated the two germline ends. The DNA of the CDR3 is TGTGCCAGCCGGGGGACAGCGGGGACCTCCTACAATGAGCAGTTCTTC. Residues: CASRGTAGTSYNEQFF.

The genes are TRBV6-6 and TRBJ1-2; 7 positions match TRBD1. The CDR3 is 15 residues long. Germline trimming cut 0 bases from V and 7 bases from J; bases unmatched to any gene: 8. Germline V gene data show CDR1 as MNHNY and CDR2 as SVGAGI (reference sequence). The CDR3 region has the DNA TGTGCCAGCAGTTACTCCAAAGGGGGCGAGGGTGGCTACACCTTC. This codes for CASSYSKGGEGGYTF.

In DNA form, the CDR3 reads TGTGCCAGCAGCCTCGACTCTGGAAACACCATATATTTT. Amino acids: CASSLDSGNTIYF. V gene TRBV7-7 combines with J gene TRBJ1-3; D gene unclear. V was pared by 5 bases and J by 0 bases, with 5 bases between. The CDR3 is 13 residues long. Germline CDR1 reads SSHAT; CDR2 reads FNYEAQ (reference sequence).

The table lists this clone with a count of one. This rearrangement joins TRBV4-1 to TRBJ2-1; TRBD1 might be the D (6 bases). Trimming took 1 base from V and 0 from J, leaving 16 bases between them. The CDR3 loop spans 18 amino acids. Germline V CDR1 and CDR2: MGHRA, YSYEKL. CDR3: CASSQVWGQGSSYNEQFF. CDR3 sequence (DNA): TGCGCCAGCAGCCAAGTTTGGGGGCAGGGGAGCTCCTACAATGAGCAGTTCTTC.

The chain has TRBV19 and TRBJ1-2, with TRBD1 matching 7 bases. Germline assignment: CDR1 LNHDA and CDR2 SQIVND (reference sequence). CDR3 length: 14 residues. V shed 5 bases, J shed 2 bases, and the junction held 5 bases outside the gene matches. The CDR3 reads CASSYKGQNYGYTF. CDR3 sequence (DNA): TGTGCCAGTAGTTATAAGGGACAGAACTATGGCTACACCTTC.

The chain recombines TRBV4-3 with TRBJ2-7; D is possibly TRBD2 (6 bases). The V gene lost 0 bases and the J gene lost 3 bases, with 15 bases spanning the gap. Germline loops: CDR1 LGHNA, CDR2 YSLEER. The CDR3 spans 16 residues. The CDR3, as DNA: TGCGCCAGCAGCCAAGATTACCGGGGGATGGACTACGAGCAGTACTTC. Translation gives CASSQDYRGMDYEQYF.